Below are 17 T cell receptor beta chains sequenced from a single sample in a study of cytomegalovirus exposure and HLA in healthy donors. Assay: immunoSEQ multiplex PCR; the TCRdb copy retains only in-frame clones and omits some. The sample yields about 170,000 clones, 85% to 90% seen once. The sequenced material came from PBMCs. All receptors derive from a woman aged 25-40 years in good health and CMV-seronegative.

Remarks on this clone: An end of the junction does not agree with germline; a read error may underlie this. V is TRBV15 and J is TRBJ2-3; TRBD2 might be the D (6 bases). Germline CDR1 and CDR2: LNHNV and YYDKDF (reference sequence). The CDR3 length is 16 residues. DNA for the CDR3: TGTGCCACCAGCAGAGACGGGTGGGGTAGCTCCGGGACTCTACATTTT. It codes for CATSRDGWGSSGTLHF.

The chain is built from TRBV19 and TRBJ2-6, with a possible D match to TRBD1 (5 bases). CDR3 size: 14 residues. Germline V gene data show CDR1 as LNHDA and CDR2 as SQIVND (reference sequence). The ends were cut back, 7 bases at V and 1 base at J, with 8 bases in the middle. CDR3 region: CASTPGSGANVLTF. The DNA of the CDR3 is TGTGCCAGTACCCCAGGGTCTGGGGCCAACGTCCTGACTTTC.

The rearrangement joins TRBV2 to TRBJ1-5; possible D gene TRBD1, 5 bases. Germline V gene lookup returns CDR1 SNHLY and CDR2 FYNNEI. The V end lost 6 bases, the J end lost 0 bases, and 12 bases lay between the germline ends. The CDR3 consists of 15 residues. The CDR3 is CASRPGQYSNQPQHF. DNA of the CDR3: TGTGCCAGCAGGCCTGGACAATATAGCAATCAGCCCCAGCATTTT.

The J gene is TRBJ2-3, the V gene TRBV19; D is unresolved. Germline V gives CDR1 LNHDA, CDR2 SQIVND (reference sequence). This CDR3 comprises 15 residues. The ends were cut back, 1 base at V and 0 bases at J, with 8 bases in the middle. In DNA form, the CDR3 reads TGTGCCAGTAGTATAGGCAGAACGAGCACAGATACGCAGTATTTT. Protein product: CASSIGRTSTDTQYF. The entire variable domain, with the rest obtained from reference TRBV19 and TRBJ2-3, is as follows: DGGITQSPKYLFRKEGQNVTLSCEQNLNHDAMYWYRQDPGQGLRLIYYSQIVNDFQKGDIAEGYSVSREKKESFPLTVTSAQKNPTAFYLCASSIGRTSTDTQYFGPGTRLTVL.

The rearrangement uses TRBV2 and TRBJ2-5, with 7 positions matching TRBD1. The ends lost 7 bases at V and 2 bases at J; junction bases unmatched: 7. The CDR3 has 14 amino acids. Germline assignment: CDR1 SNHLY and CDR2 FYNNEI. CDR3 sequence: CASIDWTGQETQYF. CDR3 coding DNA: TGTGCCAGCATCGATTGGACAGGACAAGAGACCCAGTACTTC.

V and J are TRBV29-1 and TRBJ1-2, with D unresolved. Trimming stripped 1 base from V and 4 bases from J, with 13 bases between. The germline CDR1 and CDR2 sequences are SQVTM and ANQGSEA. CDR3 length equals 14 residues. CDR3 coding DNA: TGCAGCGTTGAAGGAGTCTCGTTACCCTATGGCTACACCTTC. This encodes CSVEGVSLPYGYTF. The full variable domain, rest sourced from reference TRBV29-1 and TRBJ1-2, is SAVISQKPSRDICQRGTSLTIQCQVDSQVTMMFWYRQQPGQSLTLIATANQGSEATYESGFVIDKFPISRPNLTFSTLTVSNMSPEDSSIYLCSVEGVSLPYGYTFGSGTRLTVV.

This chain joins TRBV19 and TRBJ2-2; 9 bases align to TRBD1. V trimming: 7 bases; J trimming: 4 bases; junction bases outside the gene matches: 7. The CDR3 runs 15 residues. Per germline, CDR1 LNHDA and CDR2 SQIVND (reference sequence). The CDR3 nucleotides read TGTGCCAGTACGGTAACAGGGGGCGTCACCGGGGAGCTGTTTTTT. This translates into CASTVTGGVTGELFF.

The chain carries TRBV4-3 and TRBJ2-1; tentative D call: TRBD1 (5 bases). This CDR3 spans 14 amino acids. Germline CDR1 reads LGHNA; CDR2 reads YSLEER. Trimming cost V 5 bases and J 7 bases, with 15 bases left between them. This chain's CDR3 is CASSVQESGNEQFF. The CDR3 DNA sequence: TGCGCCAGCAGCGTACAGGAATCCGGTAATGAGCAGTTCTTC.

The chain couples TRBV5-4 to TRBJ2-2, with D perhaps matching TRBD1 (6 bases). V dropped 1 base and J dropped 6 bases, with 7 bases sitting between them. In germline, CDR1 is SGHNT, CDR2 YYREEE (reference sequence). The CDR3 covers 13 residues. The chain's CDR3 is CASSLWGPGELFF. The DNA for the CDR3 is TGTGCCAGCAGCTTGTGGGGGCCCGGGGAGCTGTTTTTT.

The chain carries TRBV27 and TRBJ1-2, with TRBD1 matching over 8 bases. This CDR3 is 15 amino acids long. CDR1 and CDR2 (germline): MNHEY, SMNVEV (reference sequence). V lost 6 bases to trimming and J lost 6 bases; unmatched junction nucleotides: 12. The CDR3 here is CASRTLGQEDHGYTF. The CDR3 region has the DNA TGTGCCAGCAGGACCCTGGGACAGGAAGACCATGGCTACACCTTC.

This rearrangement joins TRBV9 to TRBJ1-2, with 8 bases that match TRBD1. The CDR3 has 14 amino acids. The germline CDR1 and CDR2 sequences are SGDLS and YYNGEE. V shed 3 bases, J shed 5 bases, and the junction held 6 bases outside the gene matches. The CDR3 region has the DNA TGTGCCAGCAGCGCGACAGGGGCTCCATATGGCTACACCTTC. Amino acids: CASSATGAPYGYTF.

Written as DNA, the CDR3 is TGTGCCAGCAGTTACTCGGAGGGTCAAGAGACCCAGTACTTC. This codes for CASSYSEGQETQYF. The V call is TRBV6-5, the J call TRBJ2-5; perhaps TRBD2 as D (6 bases). V shed 0 bases and J shed 2 bases, with 7 bases lying between them. The germline gives CDR1 MNHEY, CDR2 SVGAGI. The CDR3 contains 14 residues.

The V gene is TRBV11-2, the J gene TRBJ2-3; 7 bases map to TRBD2. Trimming removed 7 bases from V and 0 bases from J; junction bases left unmatched: 7. Per the germline V gene, CDR1 is SGHAT and CDR2 is FQNNGV. The CDR3 runs to 15 residues. The CDR3 protein is CASNWDYISTDTQYF. The CDR3 bases are TGTGCCAGCAACTGGGACTACATCAGCACAGATACGCAGTATTTT.

The chain is built from TRBV6-6 and TRBJ1-2; D call uncertain. This CDR3 is 14 amino acids long. Trimming took off 6 bases at V and 2 bases at J, with 13 bases between the two ends. Germline CDR1 reads MNHNY; CDR2 reads SVGAGI (reference sequence). The CDR3 DNA follows: TGTGCCAGCAGCAGCTCGGGAGAGAACTATGGCTACACCTTC. Its translation is CASSSSGENYGYTF.

This clone appeared a few times. The J gene is TRBJ1-4, the V gene TRBV7-2; 11 nucleotides agree with TRBD1. The V segment lost 3 bases and the J segment 6 bases; nucleotides outside the gene matches: 12. Germline V CDR1 and CDR2: SGHTA, FQGNSA. The CDR3 length is 18 residues. CDR3 amino acids: CASSFLFGRTGGDEKLFF. As DNA, the CDR3 is TGTGCCAGCAGCTTCTTGTTCGGTCGGACAGGGGGCGATGAAAAACTGTTTTTT.

The chain couples TRBV10-3 to TRBJ1-2; D might be TRBD1 (5 bases). Trimming shortened V by 8 bases and J by 6 bases, and 16 bases separated the two germline ends. This CDR3 has 13 residues. CDR1 ENHRY and CDR2 SYGVKD come from the germline V gene. CDR3 sequence reads: CAIQQELIDGYTF. The DNA for the CDR3 is TGTGCCATCCAACAGGAGCTTATCGATGGCTACACCTTC.

This rearrangement joins TRBV5-4 to TRBJ1-2; 10 bases line up with TRBD1. Germline V lookup: CDR1 SGHNT, CDR2 YYREEE (reference sequence). CDR3 length equals 16 residues. J was trimmed by 4 bases and V by 0 bases; bases with no gene match: 6. CDR3 DNA: TGTGCCAGCAGCTTGGTGACGACAGGGGGCCGCTATGGCTACACCTTC. It is translated as CASSLVTTGGRYGYTF.